The 30 T cell receptor beta chains below all came from one sample that was sequenced in a study of identical twins (dated by TCRdb to 2016 to 2017). Receptors were amplified or captured by 5' RACE. The data were produced on an Illumina HiSeq 2000. In-frame beta chains were kept once TCRdb had trimmed the public reads at Q25 with fastp and called clones with MiXCR. Rows are combined by CDR3 protein, so each entry shows the most common genes and DNA. The sample records under 500,000 distinct CDR3 sequences, roughly an eighth of which are singletons. More than 0.8% of the sample belongs to the ten largest clones. These same data were also listed under a study on yellow fever vaccine responses in identical twins.

The material sequenced was CD4+ T cells sorted from blood. All receptors derive from a woman younger than 35 in good health.

V usage is TRBV20-1 and J usage is TRBJ2-1; the match to TRBD2 covers 11 bases. Germline CDR1 reads DFQATT; CDR2 reads SNEGSKA (reference sequence). V trimming: 0 bases; J trimming: 5 bases; junction bases outside the gene matches: 6. CDR3 size: 16 residues. Here the CDR3 DNA reads TGCAGTGCTAGAGATGGTAGACTAGCGGGACACAATGAGCAGTTCTTC. Amino acid sequence: CSARDGRLAGHNEQFF.

This clonotype was counted only a few times. The CDR3: CASSRGLAGGPRETQYF. The CDR3 nucleotides read TGTGCCAGCAGTCGAGGACTAGCGGGAGGGCCCAGGGAGACCCAGTACTTC. This sequence joins TRBV6-2 or TRBV6-3 and TRBJ2-5; 15 bases line up with TRBD2. CDR1 is MNHEY, CDR2 SVGEGT, per germline. The CDR3 contains 17 residues. J lost 5 bases, V lost 5 bases, and 9 bases had no gene match.

The rearrangement links TRBV4-2 to TRBJ1-4; D is possibly TRBD1 (6 bases). The V gene's germline CDR1 is LGHNA and CDR2 YNFKEQ. V lost 3 bases and J 4 bases, leaving 15 bases between the germline ends. The CDR3 extends over 16 amino acids. The DNA of the CDR3 is TGTGCCAGCAGCCAGGGGGCAGGGTGGGGTAATGAAAAACTGTTTTTT. Its protein product is CASSQGAGWGNEKLFF.

Many counts were recorded for this clonotype. This chain uses TRBV6-6 with TRBJ1-5; D perhaps matches TRBD1 (5 bases). Germline CDR1 MNHNY, CDR2 SVGAGI (reference sequence). Trimming pared 6 bases from V and 5 bases from J, leaving 11 bases between. This CDR3 has 13 amino acids. The DNA of the CDR3 is TGTGCCAGCAGGACAGCGGGGGATCAGCCCCAGCATTTT. Its protein product is CASRTAGDQPQHF.

The chain has TRBV7-2 and TRBJ1-2; perhaps TRBD1 as D (6 bases). The CDR3 loop spans 13 amino acids. The germline CDR1 and CDR2 sequences are SGHTA and FQGNSA. The V and J ends lost 6 bases and 8 bases respectively, with 16 bases between them. Here the CDR3 reads CASRQGQTGGYTF. In DNA form, the CDR3 reads TGTGCCAGCAGACAGGGCCAGACTGGGGGCTACACCTTC. Full variable domain (rest looked up from reference TRBV7-2 and TRBJ1-2): GAGVSQSPSNKVTEKGKDVELRCDPISGHTALYWYRQSLGQGLEFLIYFQGNSAPDKSGLPSDRFSAERTGGSVSTLTIQRTQQEDSAVYLCASRQGQTGGYTFGSGTRLTVV.

Worth noting for this clonotype: This clone may be a read error of a much larger clone one base away. J is TRBJ2-7 and V is TRBV18, with D perhaps assigned TRBD1 or TRBD2 (5 bases each). The CDR3 loop spans 16 amino acids. CDR1 and CDR2 from the germline V gene are KGHSH and LQKENI. Trimming took 2 bases from V and 2 from J, leaving 16 bases between them. CDR3: CASSPKLGTAPYEQYF. In DNA form, the CDR3 reads TGTGCCAGCTCACCAAAATTGGGGACGGCCCCCTACGAGCAGTACTTC.

This clonotype was recorded a few times. The chain couples TRBV6-2 or TRBV6-3 to TRBJ2-7; D uncertain. CDR1 MNHEY and CDR2 SVGEGT come from the germline V gene. V dropped 6 bases and J dropped 1 base, with 16 bases sitting between them. The CDR3 sequence is 15 residues long. As DNA, the CDR3 is TGTGCCAGCAGCTTCGGCGCCTTAGGGTCCTACGAGCAGTACTTC. Encoded protein: CASSFGALGSYEQYF.

V gene TRBV7-2 combines with J gene TRBJ2-2; the D is unclear. Germline V lookup: CDR1 SGHTA, CDR2 FQGNSA. The V gene lost 2 bases and the J gene lost 6 bases, with 13 bases spanning the gap. The CDR3 runs to 15 residues. The CDR3 reads CASSLRSGSAGELFF. CDR3 sequence (DNA): TGTGCCAGCAGCTTAAGATCCGGTTCGGCCGGGGAGCTGTTTTTT.

V usage is TRBV6-5 and J usage is TRBJ1-3; tentative D call: TRBD1 (5 bases). Germline values: CDR1 MNHEY, CDR2 SVGAGI. V lost 4 bases and J 2 bases, leaving 12 bases between the germline ends. The CDR3 contains 15 residues. CDR3 nucleotides: TGTGCCAGCAGTTTTGGGGACGGAACTGGAAACACCATATATTTT. As protein: CASSFGDGTGNTIYF.

The chain carries TRBV4-2 and TRBJ2-1, with 8 bases identical to TRBD1. Germline CDR1 and CDR2: LGHNA and YNFKEQ. Losses at the gene ends were 3 bases for V and 5 bases for J; bases not matched to a gene: 9. CDR3 length: 16 residues. The CDR3 sequence: CASSHNMQGADNEQFF. The CDR3 nucleotides read TGTGCCAGCAGCCACAATATGCAGGGGGCTGACAATGAGCAGTTCTTC.

The V and J genes are TRBV12-3 or TRBV12-4 and TRBJ2-3; weak D call: TRBD2 (5 bases). This CDR3 has 13 residues. V lost 6 bases to trimming and J lost 0 bases, with 7 bases between them. CDR3 DNA: TGTGCCAGCAGCAGACTAAGCACAGATACGCAGTATTTT. Translating gives CASSRLSTDTQYF.

The rearrangement uses TRBV12-3 or TRBV12-4 and TRBJ2-7; no firm D call. This CDR3 contains 13 residues. Between the trimmed V and J ends, which lost 4 bases and 7 bases, there was a span of 14 bases. CDR3 loop: CASSWKRVGEQYF. CDR3 coding DNA: TGTGCCAGCAGTTGGAAACGGGTTGGGGAGCAGTACTTC.

This clonotype came up a few times. The chain joins TRBV28 to TRBJ2-1; TRBD2 is a possible D gene (6 bases). The CDR3 spans 16 residues. Trimming took off 7 bases at V and 4 bases at J, with 20 bases between the two ends. Germline values: CDR1 MDHEN, CDR2 SYDVKM. The CDR3 reads CASTPQGRRGYNEQFF. The CDR3 coding sequence is TGTGCCAGCACCCCGCAGGGAAGGAGGGGATACAATGAGCAGTTCTTC.

This clonotype occurred a few times. The rearrangement links TRBV29-1 to TRBJ1-2, with 9 positions matching TRBD1. The CDR3 covers 14 residues. In germline, CDR1 is SQVTM, CDR2 ANQGSEA. J was trimmed by 4 bases and V by 7 bases; bases with no gene match: 10. As DNA, the CDR3 is TGCAGCGCCTTGGGACAGGGTGAAAGCTATGGCTACACCTTC. Its protein product is CSALGQGESYGYTF.

For this clonotype: The junction shows a germline mismatch at one end, possibly a read error. The chain joins TRBV5-7 to TRBJ2-1; D possibly matches TRBD1 or TRBD2 (5 bases each). TRBV5-7 counts as an open reading frame of uncertain function. The CDR3 consists of 12 residues. The CDR3 DNA sequence: TGTGCCAGCAGCCTTGGGGACGCTGAGCAGTTTTTC. Its translation: CASSLGDAEQFF.

This clonotype was counted only a few times. This sequence joins TRBV5-1 and TRBJ2-5; maybe TRBD2 (5 bases). The CDR3 runs to 15 residues. Trimming took off 0 bases at V and 1 base at J, with 10 bases between the two ends. Looked up from germline, CDR1 is SGHRS and CDR2 is YFSETQ. The CDR3 DNA sequence: TGCGCCAGCAGCTTGGATACTAGGGCCCAAGAGACCCAGTACTTC. It is translated as CASSLDTRAQETQYF.

This clonotype was seen a few times. V usage is TRBV11-3 and J usage is TRBJ1-4; TRBD1 matches 8 bases. V gave up 0 bases and J gave up 8 bases; unmatched junction bases: 11. The germline CDR1 and CDR2 sequences are SGHNT and YENEEA. The CDR3 runs to 17 residues. The CDR3 reads CASSLDSPRGRKEKLFF. The CDR3 DNA follows: TGTGCCAGCAGCTTAGATTCCCCCAGGGGGCGGAAAGAAAAACTGTTTTTT.

The V call is TRBV6-1, the J call TRBJ2-2; 10 bases map to TRBD1. The CDR3 spans 15 residues. Losses at the gene ends were 5 bases for V and 6 bases for J; bases not matched to a gene: 6. CDR1 is MNHNS, CDR2 SASEGT, per germline. DNA for the CDR3: TGTGCCAGCAGTCGCCGGGACAGGGGCCCCGGGGAGCTGTTTTTT. Translating gives CASSRRDRGPGELFF.

In its sample, this clonotype was seen a few times. The chain couples TRBV12-3 or TRBV12-4 to TRBJ2-1; 12 bases fit TRBD2. The CDR3 has 14 residues. Unmatched junction bases numbered 6, after V lost 5 bases and J lost 10 bases. CDR3 in DNA: TGTGCCAGCAGTCCGACTAGCGGGAGACGGGAGCAGTTCTTC. The encoded protein is CASSPTSGRREQFF.

The V gene is TRBV28, the J gene TRBJ2-3; 11 bases agree with TRBD2. The trim removed 0 bases at V and 2 bases at J, leaving 7 bases unmatched. The CDR3 runs to 18 residues. CDR1 is MDHEN and CDR2 is SYDVKM in the germline V gene. The CDR3 reads CASSLWPGTSGATDTQYF. The CDR3 bases are TGTGCCAGCAGTTTATGGCCCGGGACTAGCGGAGCCACAGATACGCAGTATTTT.

The chain recombines TRBV7-2 with TRBJ1-1; 7 positions match TRBD1. The CDR3 contains 13 residues. The V and J ends lost 5 bases and 5 bases, in that order; junction bases with no gene match: 5. Per the germline V gene, CDR1 is SGHTA and CDR2 is FQGNSA. DNA of the CDR3: TGTGCCAGCAGCCCTAGGGGGCGGACTGAAGCTTTCTTT. Protein sequence: CASSPRGRTEAFF.

The sample holds a few counts of this clonotype. This sequence joins TRBV10-2 and TRBJ2-3; 7 bases agree with TRBD2. The CDR3 sequence is 17 residues long. Trimming removed 3 bases from V and 3 bases from J; junction bases left unmatched: 12. Germline CDR1 WSHSY, CDR2 SAAADI. The CDR3 DNA is TGCGCCAGCAGTGACCCAGTATGGGGGAGGGTAACAGATACGCAGTATTTT. Protein: CASSDPVWGRVTDTQYF.

The table lists this clonotype with many counts. The chain is built from TRBV20-1 and TRBJ2-4; tentatively, D is TRBD2 (5 bases). Germline V lookup: CDR1 DFQATT, CDR2 SNEGSKA (reference sequence). V was clipped by 6 bases and J by 1 base, with 16 bases between them. The CDR3 is 15 amino acids. The CDR3 DNA is TGCAGTGCAGCGGTGGACCATCCGGCCAAAAACATTCAGTACTTC. Protein: CSAAVDHPAKNIQYF.

The chain has TRBV4-1 and TRBJ2-2, with D possibly being TRBD1 or TRBD2 (5 bases each). Germline CDR1 is MGHRA and CDR2 is YSYEKL. The CDR3 consists of 16 residues. The germline V and J ends were trimmed by 0 bases and 7 bases, with 15 bases remaining between them. The CDR3 DNA sequence: TGCGCCAGCAGCCAAGAGAGGGGCTTGGCGGTCGGGGAGCTGTTTTTT. It is translated as CASSQERGLAVGELFF.

In its sample, this clonotype was seen a few times. The genes are TRBV12-3 or TRBV12-4 and TRBJ2-2, with D uncertain. The CDR3 spans 15 residues. V dropped 3 bases and J dropped 5 bases, with 13 bases sitting between them. This chain's CDR3 is CASSFANGYTGELFF. The CDR3, as DNA: TGTGCCAGCAGTTTCGCAAATGGGTATACCGGGGAGCTGTTTTTT.

This clonotype was observed many times. The chain has TRBV29-1 and TRBJ2-2; possibly TRBD1 for D (6 bases). Trimming cost V 4 bases and J 6 bases, with 24 bases left between them. Germline V gene data show CDR1 as SQVTM and CDR2 as ANQGSEA. The CDR3 covers 17 residues. In DNA form, the CDR3 reads TGCAGCGTTGCTTTTGTTACACCAGGGGATTATTCCGGGGAGCTGTTTTTT. The encoded protein is CSVAFVTPGDYSGELFF.

The rearrangement uses TRBV11-1 and TRBJ2-1, with 9 bases aligning to TRBD1. The V and J ends lost 4 bases and 3 bases, in that order; junction bases with no gene match: 7. The CDR3 sequence is 16 residues long. The V gene's germline CDR1 is SGHAT and CDR2 FQDESV (reference sequence). The CDR3 sequence is CASSSGTGFGYNEQFF. The CDR3 coding sequence is TGTGCCAGCAGCTCCGGGACAGGGTTTGGCTACAATGAGCAGTTCTTC.

The CDR3 DNA is TGCGCCAGCACGGGCAATACCTACGAGCAGTACTTC. This codes for CASTGNTYEQYF. The chain carries TRBV5-1 and TRBJ2-7, with D unclear. This CDR3 is built from 12 residues. The ends were cut back, 6 bases at V and 2 bases at J, with 9 bases in the middle. Germline assignment: CDR1 SGHRS and CDR2 YFSETQ.

The rearrangement uses TRBV7-6 and TRBJ2-7; D is perhaps TRBD1 (6 bases). V dropped 5 bases and J dropped 4 bases, with 15 bases sitting between them. Germline CDR1 is SGHVS and CDR2 is FNYEAQ. The CDR3 has 14 amino acids. CDR3 nucleotide sequence: TGTGCCAGCAGCGCACCGGGACAAATATACGAGCAGTACTTC. Residues: CASSAPGQIYEQYF.

This clonotype appeared once. J is TRBJ2-5 and V is TRBV29-1, with TRBD1 matching 9 bases. CDR1 is SQVTM, CDR2 ANQGSEA, per germline. CDR3 length equals 14 residues. V was pared by 4 bases and J by 1 base, with 4 bases of the junction left unmatched. The CDR3 is CSVGRGQGQETQYF. As DNA, the CDR3 is TGCAGCGTTGGAAGGGGACAGGGCCAAGAGACCCAGTACTTC.